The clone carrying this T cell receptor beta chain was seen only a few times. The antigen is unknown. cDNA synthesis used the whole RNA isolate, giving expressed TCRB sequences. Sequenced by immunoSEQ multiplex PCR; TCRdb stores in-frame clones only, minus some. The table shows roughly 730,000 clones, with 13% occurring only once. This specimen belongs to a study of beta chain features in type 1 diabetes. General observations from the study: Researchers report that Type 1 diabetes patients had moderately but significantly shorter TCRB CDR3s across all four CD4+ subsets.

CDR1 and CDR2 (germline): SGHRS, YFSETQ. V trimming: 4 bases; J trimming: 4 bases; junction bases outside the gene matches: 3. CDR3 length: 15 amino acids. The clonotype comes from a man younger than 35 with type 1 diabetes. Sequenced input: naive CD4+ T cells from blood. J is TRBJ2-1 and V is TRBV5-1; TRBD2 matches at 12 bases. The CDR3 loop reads CASSPGLAGYNEQFF. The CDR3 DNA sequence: TGCGCCAGCAGCCCTGGACTAGCGGGATACAATGAGCAGTTCTTC.